The 13 T cell receptor beta chains given below trace back to one sample, sequenced in a study of human T cells and chemical hapten exposure (dated by TCRdb to the early 2020s). Libraries were made using RACE. Sequencing was performed on a NextSeq 500. The public reads were run again by TCRdb, first through fastp at Q25 and then through MiXCR, and only productive beta chains were kept. Entries that share a CDR3 protein sequence are merged under the most common genes and DNA. The sample profile shows roughly 80,000 distinct CDR3 sequences; around 9.3% of them were found once. The top ten hold 1.5% to 2% of the sample. Interpreted using the paper, the time point label stands for: healthy volunteer bleed at 6 weeks. Total RNA was extracted from unfractionated whole blood that had been collected in Tempus Blood RNA tubes. The specimen was whole blood. The source is a female donor in good health. Some clones in this sample may be carry-over from other donors' samples.

J is TRBJ2-1 and V is TRBV29-1; 13 positions match TRBD2. V shed 7 bases and J 7 bases; nucleotides not matched to a gene: 7. The CDR3 runs 14 residues. Germline lookup yields CDR1 SQVTM and CDR2 ANQGSEA. This chain's CDR3 is CSATGTSGDNEQFF. CDR3 coding DNA: TGCAGCGCTACCGGGACTAGCGGGGATAATGAGCAGTTCTTC.

The table lists this clonotype with a few counts. The rearrangement links TRBV5-1 to TRBJ2-6; TRBD1 is a possible D gene (6 bases). CDR1 is SGHRS, CDR2 YFSETQ, per germline. Between the trimmed V and J ends, which lost 4 bases and 0 bases, there was a span of 14 bases. This CDR3 is built from 17 residues. CDR3 loop: CASSPTLGGSGANVLTF. The CDR3 coding sequence is TGCGCCAGCAGCCCTACCTTAGGGGGCTCTGGGGCCAACGTCCTGACTTTC.

This clonotype came up many times. DNA of the CDR3: TGTGCCAGTCGCCGTACGCTAGTGGACCCCGAGCAGTACTTC. This sequence encodes CASRRTLVDPEQYF. This rearrangement joins TRBV7-9 to TRBJ2-7; D gene ambiguous. Germline V gene sequence: CDR1 SEHNR, CDR2 FQNEAQ (reference sequence). V lost 9 bases and J lost 6, with 21 bases in between. The CDR3 sequence is 14 residues long.

This clonotype has ten or more counts. V is TRBV7-2 and J is TRBJ2-7; D possibly uses TRBD1 or TRBD2 (6 bases each). Germline-derived CDR1 and CDR2 are SGHTA and FQGNSA. This CDR3 comprises 17 residues. V was clipped by 1 base and J by 4 bases, with 20 bases between them. The CDR3 DNA sequence: TGTGCCAGCAGCTTAGTGCCGGGGGCGCTATCCGGTTACGAGCAGTACTTC. This gives the protein CASSLVPGALSGYEQYF.

This clonotype was seen at least ten times. The chain uses TRBV28 and TRBJ2-6, with D tentatively TRBD1 (5 bases). With 2 bases removed from V and 0 bases from J, the gap between germline ends came to 11 bases. Looked up from germline, CDR1 is MDHEN and CDR2 is SYDVKM. The length of the CDR3 is 17 residues. CDR3 DNA: TGTGCCAGCAGTTTAGGCAGGGTGCCCTCTGGGGCCAACGTCCTGACTTTC. Translation: CASSLGRVPSGANVLTF.

This clonotype was detected ten times or more. This chain uses TRBV27 with TRBJ2-7, with D hard to call. The CDR3 consists of 16 residues. The V end was cut by 2 bases, the J end by 2 bases, with 16 bases between. Germline CDR1 MNHEY, CDR2 SMNVEV (reference sequence). The CDR3 nucleotides are TGTGCCAGCAGTTTAGCCCCGGCTCCCCCTGCCTACGAGCAGTACTTC. Protein: CASSLAPAPPAYEQYF.

The V and J genes are TRBV15 and TRBJ2-1, with 10 bases lining up with TRBD2. The germline V gene has CDR1 LNHNV and CDR2 YYDKDF (reference sequence). The CDR3 has 17 residues. J lost 2 bases, V lost 0 bases, and 4 bases had no gene match. CDR3 loop: CATSRDGSGGAYNEQFF. CDR3 in DNA: TGTGCCACCAGCAGAGATGGCAGCGGGGGGGCCTACAATGAGCAGTTCTTC.

Note on this clonotype: This may come from a read error, since a much larger clone is one base off. This chain uses TRBV15 with TRBJ1-5; no clear D. V was pared by 6 bases and J by 7 bases, with 25 bases between. Germline CDR1 and CDR2: LNHNV and YYDKDF (reference sequence). The CDR3 covers 17 residues. The DNA for the CDR3 is TGTGCCACCAGAGATGCACGCAGGTCAGGTGGCGTGCAGCCCCAGCATTTT. Its translation: CATRDARRSGGVQPQHF.

The chain recombines TRBV5-5 with TRBJ2-2, with D hard to call. Trimming left V 1 base short and J 1 base short, with 5 bases between. This CDR3 has 14 residues. CDR1 and CDR2 from the germline V gene are SGHKS and YYEKEE (reference sequence). The CDR3 sequence is CASSLSGNTGELFF. In DNA form, the CDR3 reads TGTGCCAGCAGCTTGTCCGGGAACACCGGGGAGCTGTTTTTT.

This clonotype showed up many times. The chain uses TRBV20-1 and TRBJ2-1, with TRBD2 matching over 8 bases. The CDR3 runs 14 residues. Germline CDR1 reads DFQATT; CDR2 reads SNEGSKA (reference sequence). The ends lost 5 bases at V and 7 bases at J; junction bases unmatched: 10. The CDR3 loop is CSADSGAEINEQFF. In nucleotides, the CDR3 is TGCAGTGCTGATAGCGGGGCTGAGATTAATGAGCAGTTCTTC.

This clonotype was recorded at least ten times. The genes are TRBV2 and TRBJ2-3, with 8 positions matching TRBD1. Trimming took 11 bases from V and 6 from J; bases not matched to a gene: 16. CDR1 and CDR2 from the germline V gene are SNHLY and FYNNEI. This CDR3 is 15 amino acids long. CDR3 sequence reads: CALTDRTGSRDTQYF. In nucleotides, the CDR3 is TGTGCCCTAACGGATAGGACAGGGAGTCGGGATACGCAGTATTTT.

The chain joins TRBV15 to TRBJ1-6, with 9 bases aligning to TRBD1. The CDR3 is 19 residues long. Germline lookup yields CDR1 LNHNV and CDR2 YYDKDF (reference sequence). Unmatched junction bases numbered 14, after V lost 1 base and J lost 7 bases. CDR3 loop: CATSRGGTGNSFTNSPLHF. DNA of the CDR3: TGTGCCACCAGCAGAGGAGGGACAGGGAATTCCTTCACCAATTCACCCCTCCACTTT.

The chain is built from TRBV5-1 and TRBJ2-3; D not resolved. The CDR3 totals 13 residues. From germline, CDR1 is SGHRS and CDR2 YFSETQ. Between the trimmed V and J ends, which lost 1 base and 6 bases, there was a span of 9 bases. The CDR3 loop is CASSLSGMDTQYF. The CDR3 DNA sequence: TGCGCCAGCAGCTTGTCAGGCATGGATACGCAGTATTTT.